This T cell receptor (beta chain) was found in a study of CD8+CD57+ T cells in acquired aplastic anemia. Study overall: Each DNA sample taken from sorted CD4+ and CD8+ cells came to approximately 3.2 ug on average.

Overall study findings and caveats: No significant difference in CD8+ Simpson's diversity was found between patients and controls.

In patients chosen for sequencing, flow cytometry had shown CD8+CD57+ cell expansion. TCR beta VDJ combinations and CDR3 sequences were profiled from genomic DNA. TCRdb fed the reads into MiXCR, producing one record per CDR3 protein. The table shows about 470,000 distinct CDR3 sequences, with roughly a third occurring only once. The length of the CDR3 is 14 residues. Trimming cost V 0 bases and J 1 base, with 4 bases left between them. From germline, CDR1 is LNHNV and CDR2 YYDKDF (reference sequence). Comment on this clonotype: The target antigen is unknown.

This sequence was found in a human donor with aplastic anemia. V usage is TRBV15 and J usage is TRBJ2-1, with D unresolved. The sequencing sample was made of sorted CD4+, CD8+, or CD8+CD57+ T cells (not recorded which) from PBMCs. Here the CDR3 DNA reads TGTGCCACCAGCAGAGACCCGTCCTACAATGAGCAGTTCTTC. Encoded protein: CATSRDPSYNEQFF.